This T cell receptor beta chain was captured by sequencing in a study of identical twins. Overall study results and limits: Invariant MAIT and iNKT cells could partly confound zero-insertion analyses. Whereas memory repertoires showed no such difference, abundant cord blood beta clonotypes carried fewer insertions. There was an excess of low generation probability in the out-of-frame alpha sequences that twins shared.

All of the donors were Caucasians in good health. TCRdb called the 5' RACE reads again in MiXCR, with one record for every CDR3 protein. The sample shows fewer than 350,000 distinct CDR3 sequences, under 9.5% of them seen only once. This clonotype was counted only a few times. Its target is not known. CDR1 and CDR2 (germline): MNHEY, SVGEGT. The CDR3 sequence is 16 residues long. V shed 6 bases and J shed 0 bases, with 14 bases lying between them. These sequences were also reported in another study, on yellow fever vaccine responses in identical twins.

The V and J genes are TRBV6-2 or TRBV6-3 and TRBJ2-2; D unclear. This TCR derives from a woman aged 18 to 35 in good health. The material sequenced was memory (CD45RO+) T cells sorted from blood. DNA of the CDR3: TGTGCCAGCAGGCCAATTACCAGGACGAACACCGGGGAGCTGTTTTTT. Translation gives CASRPITRTNTGELFF.